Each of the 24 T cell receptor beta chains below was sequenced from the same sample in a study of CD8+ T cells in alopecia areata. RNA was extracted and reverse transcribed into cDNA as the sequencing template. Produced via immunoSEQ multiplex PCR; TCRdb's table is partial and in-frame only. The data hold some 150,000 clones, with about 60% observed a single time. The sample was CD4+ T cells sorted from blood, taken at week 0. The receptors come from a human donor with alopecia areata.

CDR3 sequence: CAISKGQNTEAFF. DNA of the CDR3: TGTGCCATCTCGAAGGGACAGAACACTGAAGCTTTCTTT. The V gene is TRBV10-3, the J gene TRBJ1-1, with D maybe TRBD1 (6 bases). V gave up 8 bases and J gave up 1 base, with 11 bases separating them. Germline loops: CDR1 ENHRY, CDR2 SYGVKD. The CDR3 covers 13 residues.

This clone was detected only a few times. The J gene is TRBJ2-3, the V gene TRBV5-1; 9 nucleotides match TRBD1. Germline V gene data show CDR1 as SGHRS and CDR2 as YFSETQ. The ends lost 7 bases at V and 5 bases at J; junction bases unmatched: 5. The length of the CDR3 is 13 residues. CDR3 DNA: TGCGCCAGCCGACAGGGGGAGGGAGATACGCAGTATTTT. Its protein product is CASRQGEGDTQYF.

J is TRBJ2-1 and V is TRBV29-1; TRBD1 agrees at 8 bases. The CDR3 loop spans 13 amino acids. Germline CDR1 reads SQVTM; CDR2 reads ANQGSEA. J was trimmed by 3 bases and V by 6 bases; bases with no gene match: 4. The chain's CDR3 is CSVGQGFYNEQFF. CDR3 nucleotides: TGCAGCGTCGGACAGGGCTTCTACAATGAGCAGTTCTTC.

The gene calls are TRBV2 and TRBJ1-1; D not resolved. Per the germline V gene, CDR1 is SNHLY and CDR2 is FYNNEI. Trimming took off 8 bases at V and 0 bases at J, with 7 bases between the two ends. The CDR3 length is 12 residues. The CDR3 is CASGALNTEAFF. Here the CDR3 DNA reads TGTGCCAGCGGAGCGTTGAACACTGAAGCTTTCTTT.

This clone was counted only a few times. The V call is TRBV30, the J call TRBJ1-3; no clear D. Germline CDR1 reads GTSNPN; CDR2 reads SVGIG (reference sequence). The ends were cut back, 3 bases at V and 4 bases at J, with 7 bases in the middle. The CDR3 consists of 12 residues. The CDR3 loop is CAWRRPGNTIYF. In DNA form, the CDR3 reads TGTGCCTGGAGAAGGCCCGGAAACACCATATATTTT. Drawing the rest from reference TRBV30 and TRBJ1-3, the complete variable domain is SQTIHQWPATLVQPVGSPLSLECTVEGTSNPNLYWYRQAAGRGLQLLFYSVGIGQISSEVPQNLSASRPQDRQFILSSKKLLLSDSGFYLCAWRRPGNTIYFGEGSWLTVV.

The CDR3: CASSSQTSGGPGELFF. The CDR3 DNA reads as TGTGCCAGCAGCTCACAGACTAGCGGGGGACCCGGGGAGCTGTTTTTT. This chain joins TRBV11-2 and TRBJ2-2, with 12 bases identical to TRBD2. V gave up 4 bases and J gave up 6 bases; unmatched junction bases: 6. The germline V gene has CDR1 SGHAT and CDR2 FQNNGV. The CDR3 runs to 16 residues.

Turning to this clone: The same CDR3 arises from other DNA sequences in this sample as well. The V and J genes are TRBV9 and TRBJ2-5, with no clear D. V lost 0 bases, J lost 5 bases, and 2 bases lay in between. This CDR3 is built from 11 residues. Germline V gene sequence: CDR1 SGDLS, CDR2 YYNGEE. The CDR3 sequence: CASSVAETQYF. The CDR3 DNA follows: TGTGCCAGCAGCGTAGCGGAGACCCAGTACTTC.

The CDR3 sequence: CASRGDRGYTGSPLHF. The CDR3 DNA reads as TGTGCCAGCAGAGGGGACAGGGGGTATACGGGTTCACCCCTCCACTTT. The chain joins TRBV25-1 to TRBJ1-6; 11 bases fit TRBD1. CDR1 and CDR2 (germline): MGHDK, SYGVNS. J was trimmed by 9 bases and V by 6 bases; bases with no gene match: 10. This CDR3 has 16 residues.

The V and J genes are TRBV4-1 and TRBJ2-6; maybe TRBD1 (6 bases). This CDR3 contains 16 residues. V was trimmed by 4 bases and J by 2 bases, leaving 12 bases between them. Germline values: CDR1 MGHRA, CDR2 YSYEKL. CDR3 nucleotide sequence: TGCGCCAGCAGCCGGCAGGACAGTCCTGGGGCCAACGTCCTGACTTTC. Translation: CASSRQDSPGANVLTF.

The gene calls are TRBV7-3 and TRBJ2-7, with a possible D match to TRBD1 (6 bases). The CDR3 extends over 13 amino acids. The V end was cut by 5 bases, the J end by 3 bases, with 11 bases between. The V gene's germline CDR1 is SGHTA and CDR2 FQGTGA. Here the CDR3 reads CASSPQGGYEQYF. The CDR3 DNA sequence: TGTGCCAGCAGCCCCCAAGGGGGCTACGAGCAGTACTTC.

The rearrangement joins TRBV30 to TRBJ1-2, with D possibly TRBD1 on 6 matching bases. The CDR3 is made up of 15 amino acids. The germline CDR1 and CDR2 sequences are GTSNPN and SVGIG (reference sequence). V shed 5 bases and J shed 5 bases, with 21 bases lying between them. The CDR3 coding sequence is TGTGCCTGGGTCCCCCCCGGGGGCGGTAGGTATGGCTACACCTTC. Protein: CAWVPPGGGRYGYTF.

The DNA of the CDR3 is TGCGCCAGCAGCTTGGTCGGCAGTCAAGAGACCCAGTACTTC. This sequence encodes CASSLVGSQETQYF. The chain is built from TRBV5-1 and TRBJ2-5, with no clear D. The CDR3 totals 14 residues. V was pared by 0 bases and J by 2 bases, with 8 bases between. Germline V gene sequence: CDR1 SGHRS, CDR2 YFSETQ.

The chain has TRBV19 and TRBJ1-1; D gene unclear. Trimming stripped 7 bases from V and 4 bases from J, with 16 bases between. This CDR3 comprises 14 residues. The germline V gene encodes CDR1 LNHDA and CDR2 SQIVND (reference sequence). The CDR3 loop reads CASTTPVEGTEAFF. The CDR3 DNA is TGTGCCAGTACCACGCCCGTGGAGGGCACTGAAGCTTTCTTT.

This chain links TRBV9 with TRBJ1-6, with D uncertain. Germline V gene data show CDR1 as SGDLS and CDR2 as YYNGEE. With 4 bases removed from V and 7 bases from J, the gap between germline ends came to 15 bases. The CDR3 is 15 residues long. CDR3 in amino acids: CASSPRSGSNSPLHF. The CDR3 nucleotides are TGTGCCAGCAGCCCGCGCTCAGGAAGCAATTCACCCCTCCACTTT.

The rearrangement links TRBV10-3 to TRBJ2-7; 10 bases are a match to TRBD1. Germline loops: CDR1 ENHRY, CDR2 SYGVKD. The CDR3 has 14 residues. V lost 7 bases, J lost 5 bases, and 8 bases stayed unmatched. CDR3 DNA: TGTGCCATCACCCCGGGACAGGGGATCCACGAGCAGTACTTC. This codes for CAITPGQGIHEQYF.

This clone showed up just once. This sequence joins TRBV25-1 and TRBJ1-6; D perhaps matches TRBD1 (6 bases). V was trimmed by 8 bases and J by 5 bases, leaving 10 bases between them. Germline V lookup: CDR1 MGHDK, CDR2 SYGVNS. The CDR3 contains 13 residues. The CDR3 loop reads CASRQVNNSPLHF. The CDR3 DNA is TGTGCCAGCCGACAGGTCAATAATTCACCCCTCCACTTT. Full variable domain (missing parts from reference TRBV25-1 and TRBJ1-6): EADIYQTPRYLVIGTGKKITLECSQTMGHDKMYWYQQDPGMELHLIHYSYGVNSTEKGDLSSESTVSRIRTEHFPLTLESARPSHTSQYLCASRQVNNSPLHFGNGTRLTVT.

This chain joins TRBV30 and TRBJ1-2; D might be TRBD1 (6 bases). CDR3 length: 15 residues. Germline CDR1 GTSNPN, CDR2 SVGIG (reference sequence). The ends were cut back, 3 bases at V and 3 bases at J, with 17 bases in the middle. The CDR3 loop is CAWRHLDRNDYGYTF. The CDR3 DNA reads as TGTGCCTGGAGACACCTCGACAGGAATGACTATGGCTACACCTTC.

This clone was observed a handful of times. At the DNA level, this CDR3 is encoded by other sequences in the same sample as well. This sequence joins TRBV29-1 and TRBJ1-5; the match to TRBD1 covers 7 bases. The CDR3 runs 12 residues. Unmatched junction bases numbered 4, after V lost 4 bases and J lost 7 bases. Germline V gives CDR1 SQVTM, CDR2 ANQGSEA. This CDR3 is CSVGQGGQPQHF. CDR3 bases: TGCAGCGTTGGACAGGGAGGACAGCCCCAGCATTTT.

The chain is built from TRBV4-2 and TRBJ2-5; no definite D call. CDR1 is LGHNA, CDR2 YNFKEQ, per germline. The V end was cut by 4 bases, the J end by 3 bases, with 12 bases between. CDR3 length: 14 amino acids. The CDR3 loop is CASSPRVGEETQYF. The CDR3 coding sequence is TGTGCCAGCAGCCCTCGGGTAGGCGAAGAGACCCAGTACTTC.

The CDR3 region is CASSLTVDKNIQYF. DNA for the CDR3: TGCGCCAGCAGCTTAACGGTTGACAAAAACATTCAGTACTTC. The chain combines TRBV5-1 with TRBJ2-4; D is ambiguous. V shed 2 bases and J shed 3 bases, with 9 bases lying between them. The V gene's germline CDR1 is SGHRS and CDR2 YFSETQ. The CDR3 extends over 14 amino acids.

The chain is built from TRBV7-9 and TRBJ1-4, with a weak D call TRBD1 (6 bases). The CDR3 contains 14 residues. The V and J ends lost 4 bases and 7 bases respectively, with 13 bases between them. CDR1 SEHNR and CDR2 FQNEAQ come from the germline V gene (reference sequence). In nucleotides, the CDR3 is TGTGCCAGCAGCTCAATCGGGACACGTGAAAAACTGTTTTTT. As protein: CASSSIGTREKLFF.

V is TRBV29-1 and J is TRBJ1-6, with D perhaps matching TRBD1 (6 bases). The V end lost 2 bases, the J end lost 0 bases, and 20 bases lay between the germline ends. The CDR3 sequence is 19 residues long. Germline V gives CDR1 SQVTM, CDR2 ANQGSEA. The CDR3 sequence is CSVEWVGQPNSSYNSPLHF. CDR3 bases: TGCAGCGTTGAATGGGTAGGACAGCCCAATAGCTCCTATAATTCACCCCTCCACTTT.

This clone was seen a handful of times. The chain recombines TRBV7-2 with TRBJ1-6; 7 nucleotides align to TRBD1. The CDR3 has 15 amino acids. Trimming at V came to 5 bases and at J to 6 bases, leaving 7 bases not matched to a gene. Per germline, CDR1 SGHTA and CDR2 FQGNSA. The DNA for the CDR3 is TGTGCCAGCAGCCAAACCGGGACAGCTAATTCACCCCTCCACTTT. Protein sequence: CASSQTGTANSPLHF.

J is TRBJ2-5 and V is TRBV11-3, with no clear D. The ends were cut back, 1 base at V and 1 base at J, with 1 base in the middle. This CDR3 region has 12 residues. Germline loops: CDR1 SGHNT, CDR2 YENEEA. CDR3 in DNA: TGTGCCAGCAGCTTAGCCCAAGAGACCCAGTACTTC. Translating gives CASSLAQETQYF.